This T cell receptor beta chain appears in the sequencing data of a study of cytomegalovirus exposure and HLA in healthy donors. The CDR3 consists of 15 residues. Trimming at V came to 6 bases and at J to 4 bases, leaving 5 bases not matched to a gene. The germline V gene encodes CDR1 SNHLY and CDR2 FYNNEI. Study-wide points: Later, an analysis showed that TCR beta chains associated with HLA were more clonally expanded than others that were equally common. For TCR beta chains, V- and J-gene trimming was later linked to a missense DCLRE1C variant. Specificity of a few CMV-associated chains for CMV antigens was verified in vitro.

The study ran its PCR with 60 Vbeta and 13 Jbeta primers. Method: immunoSEQ multiplex PCR; TCRdb's copy keeps in-frame clones and lacks some. This table holds roughly 140,000 clones, roughly 81% found once. The sample holds one count of this clone. The antigen is not known. The chain couples TRBV2 to TRBJ1-3; 11 bases line up with TRBD1. This TCR was recovered from a woman aged 18 to 35 in good health and CMV-seronegative. The sequenced sample was PBMCs. The CDR3 spells CASSGQGARGNTIYF. The DNA for the CDR3 is TGTGCCAGCAGCGGACAGGGGGCGCGAGGAAACACCATATATTTT.